This entry describes one T cell receptor beta chain. Its specificity is not known. Here immunoSEQ multiplex PCR was the method, and the copy in TCRdb shows in-frame clones only, minus some. The data hold around 87,000 clones, with approximately 92% observed a single time. This record comes from a study of T cell responses to AZD1222 COVID-19 vaccine. The CDR3 contains 16 residues. CDR1 and CDR2 (germline): SGHTA, FQGNSA. Trimming shortened V by 3 bases and J by 2 bases, and 15 bases separated the two germline ends. Study findings and constraints: With dominance at 160-218 and 743-854, vaccine-associated CD4 TCRs spanned spike.

The origin of this receptor is an adult who received the AZD1222 COVID-19 vaccine. The chain couples TRBV7-2 to TRBJ2-3; no clear D gene. The source material was peripheral blood, sampled 28 days after the second AZD1222 dose. The CDR3 sequence: CASSFLALEFTDTQYF. The CDR3 DNA follows: TGTGCCAGCAGCTTCTTGGCCTTAGAATTCACAGATACGCAGTATTTT.